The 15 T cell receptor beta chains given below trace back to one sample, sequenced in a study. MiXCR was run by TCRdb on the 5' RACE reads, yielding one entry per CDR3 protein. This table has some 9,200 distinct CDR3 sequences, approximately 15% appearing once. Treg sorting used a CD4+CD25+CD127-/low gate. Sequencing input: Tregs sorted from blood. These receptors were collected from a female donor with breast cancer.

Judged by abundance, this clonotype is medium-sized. The CDR3 loop reads CASSFSRTLRGYTF. DNA for the CDR3: TGTGCCAGCAGTTTTAGCAGGACCTTGCGGGGCTACACCTTC. The rearrangement joins TRBV28 to TRBJ1-2, with unresolved D. This CDR3 is built from 14 residues. The ends were cut back, 3 bases at V and 8 bases at J, with 16 bases in the middle. Germline assignment: CDR1 MDHEN and CDR2 SYDVKM.

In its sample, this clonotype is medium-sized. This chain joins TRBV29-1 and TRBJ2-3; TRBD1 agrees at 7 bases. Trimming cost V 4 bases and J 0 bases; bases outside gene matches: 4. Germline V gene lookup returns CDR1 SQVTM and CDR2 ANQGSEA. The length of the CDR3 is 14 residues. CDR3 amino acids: CSVATGLSTDTQYF. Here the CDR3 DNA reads TGCAGCGTTGCGACAGGGCTTAGCACAGATACGCAGTATTTT.

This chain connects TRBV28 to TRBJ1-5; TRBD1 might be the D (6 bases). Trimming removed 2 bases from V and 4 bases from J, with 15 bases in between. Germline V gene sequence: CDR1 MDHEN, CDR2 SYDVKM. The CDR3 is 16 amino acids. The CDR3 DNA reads TGTGCCAGCAGTTTAGGGGGCGGAACCGGTAATCAGCCCCAGCATTTT. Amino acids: CASSLGGGTGNQPQHF.

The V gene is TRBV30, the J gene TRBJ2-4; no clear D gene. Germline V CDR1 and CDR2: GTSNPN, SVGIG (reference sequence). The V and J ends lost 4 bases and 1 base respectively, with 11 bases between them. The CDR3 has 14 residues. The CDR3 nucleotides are TGTGCCTGGAACACCCTAGAGGCCAAAAACATTCAGTACTTC. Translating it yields CAWNTLEAKNIQYF. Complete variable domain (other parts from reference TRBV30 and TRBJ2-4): SQTIHQWPATLVQPVGSPLSLECTVEGTSNPNLYWYRQAAGRGLQLLFYSVGIGQISSEVPQNLSASRPQDRQFILSSKKLLLSDSGFYLCAWNTLEAKNIQYFGAGTRLSVL.

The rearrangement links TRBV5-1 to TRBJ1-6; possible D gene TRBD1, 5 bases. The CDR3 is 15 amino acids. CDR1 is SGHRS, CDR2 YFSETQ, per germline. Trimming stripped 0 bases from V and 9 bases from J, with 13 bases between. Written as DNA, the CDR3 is TGCGCCAGCAGCTTGGCCGGGACGGCCCTTTCACCCCTCCACTTT. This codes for CASSLAGTALSPLHF.

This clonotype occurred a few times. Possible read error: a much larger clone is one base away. The CDR3 spells CASSRAGDGEETQYF. The CDR3 coding sequence is TGTGCCAGCAGCCGAGCGGGAGATGGCGAAGAAACCCAGTACTTC. The rearrangement uses TRBV7-9 and TRBJ2-5; 8 bases match TRBD2. Germline-derived CDR1 and CDR2 are SEHNR and FQNEAQ (reference sequence). The CDR3 is 15 amino acids. Full variable domain (missing parts from reference TRBV7-9 and TRBJ2-5): DTGVSQNPRHKITKRGQNVTFRCDPISEHNRLYWYRQTLGQGPEFLTYFQNEAQLEKSRLLSDRFSAERPKGSFSTLEIQRTEQGDSAMYLCASSRAGDGEETQYFGPGTRLLVL.

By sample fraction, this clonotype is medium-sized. Here the CDR3 reads CASSLLGPTGTANSGANVLTF. Here the CDR3 DNA reads TGCGCCAGCAGCTTGCTCGGCCCTACCGGGACGGCTAACTCTGGGGCCAACGTCCTGACTTTC. The rearrangement uses TRBV5-1 and TRBJ2-6; D tentatively reads TRBD1 or TRBD2 (5 bases each). V was pared by 1 base and J by 0 bases, with 23 bases between. The length of the CDR3 is 21 residues. Looked up from germline, CDR1 is SGHRS and CDR2 is YFSETQ.

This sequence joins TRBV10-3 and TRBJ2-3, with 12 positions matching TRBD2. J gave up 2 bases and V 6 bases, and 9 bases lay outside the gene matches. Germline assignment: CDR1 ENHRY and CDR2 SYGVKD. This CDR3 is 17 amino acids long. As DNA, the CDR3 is TGTGCCATCAGGTGGGAACTAGCGGGAGGAGTCACAGATACGCAGTATTTT. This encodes CAIRWELAGGVTDTQYF.

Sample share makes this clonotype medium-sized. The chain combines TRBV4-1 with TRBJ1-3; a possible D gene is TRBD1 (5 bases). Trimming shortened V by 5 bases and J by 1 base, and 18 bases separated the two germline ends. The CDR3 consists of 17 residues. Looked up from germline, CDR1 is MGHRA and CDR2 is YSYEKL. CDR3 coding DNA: TGCGCCAGCAGCAGGCAGGGAATGATACTGTCTGGAAACACCATATATTTT. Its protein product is CASSRQGMILSGNTIYF.

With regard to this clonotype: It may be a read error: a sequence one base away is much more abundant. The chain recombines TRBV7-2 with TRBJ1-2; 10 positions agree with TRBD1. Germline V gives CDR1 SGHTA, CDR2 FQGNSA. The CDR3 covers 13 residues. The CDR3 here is CASSLGTGGGCTF. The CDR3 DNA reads TGTGCCAGCAGCTTAGGGACAGGGGGTGGCTGCACCTTC.

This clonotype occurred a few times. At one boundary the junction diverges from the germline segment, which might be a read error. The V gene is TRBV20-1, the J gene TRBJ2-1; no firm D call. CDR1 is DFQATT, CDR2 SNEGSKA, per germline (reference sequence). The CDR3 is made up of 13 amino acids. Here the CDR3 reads CSARSGPYNEQLF. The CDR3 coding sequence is TGCAGTGCGAGGTCCGGCCCCTACAATGAGCAGCTCTTC.

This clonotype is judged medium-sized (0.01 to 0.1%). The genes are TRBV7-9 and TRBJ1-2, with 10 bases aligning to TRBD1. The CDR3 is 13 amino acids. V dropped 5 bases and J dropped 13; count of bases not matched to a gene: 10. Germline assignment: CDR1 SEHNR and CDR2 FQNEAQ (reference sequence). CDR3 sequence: CASSPTPGQGGTF. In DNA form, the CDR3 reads TGTGCCAGCAGCCCAACCCCCGGACAGGGGGGCACCTTC.

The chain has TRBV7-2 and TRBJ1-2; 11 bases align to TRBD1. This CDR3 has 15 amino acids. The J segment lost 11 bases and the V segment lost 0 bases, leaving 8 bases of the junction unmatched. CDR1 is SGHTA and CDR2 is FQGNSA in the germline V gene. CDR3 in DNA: TGTGCCAGCAGCTTAGCTAAGAGGACAGGGGGCGCTTACACCTTC. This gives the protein CASSLAKRTGGAYTF.

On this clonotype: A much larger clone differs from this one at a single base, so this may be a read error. CDR3 sequence reads: CGAREVSGNTIYF. The CDR3 DNA is TGCGGTGCTAGGGAAGTCTCTGGAAACACCATATATTTT. The V call is TRBV20-1, the J call TRBJ1-3; D is undetermined. The germline gives CDR1 DFQATT, CDR2 SNEGSKA (reference sequence). The CDR3 sequence is 13 residues long.

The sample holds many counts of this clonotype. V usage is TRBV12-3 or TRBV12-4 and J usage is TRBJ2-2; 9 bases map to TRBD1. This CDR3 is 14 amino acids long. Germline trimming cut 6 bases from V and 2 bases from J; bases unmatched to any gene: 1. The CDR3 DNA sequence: TGTGCCAGCAGGGACAGGGGTAACACCGGGGAGCTGTTTTTT. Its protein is CASRDRGNTGELFF.